Sequencing of this TCR beta chain was carried out in a study of T-cell memory formation after mild COVID-19. The CDR3 spans 15 residues. Germline V lookup: CDR1 SGHVS, CDR2 FQNEAQ. The V gene lost 6 bases and the J gene lost 0 bases, with 12 bases spanning the gap. cDNA libraries for TCR alpha and TCR beta, carrying sample barcodes and UMIs, came from 5'RACE with constant-segment primers. TCRdb re-analysed the 5' RACE reads in MiXCR, keeping a single row per CDR3 protein. The table shows about 540,000 distinct CDR3 sequences, with roughly 21% occurring only once. This receptor was taken from an adult woman who had mild COVID-19 (a few samples of this study predate the infection). Cell type and time point are not known. The gene calls are TRBV7-8 and TRBJ1-5; the D gene is possibly TRBD1 (5 bases). Sequencing was carried out using PBMCs or a T cell subset sorted from them (not recorded which). The CDR3 DNA sequence: TGTGCCAGCAGACCGACAGTGAATAGCAATCAGCCCCAGCATTTT. As protein: CASRPTVNSNQPQHF.